The following is a T cell receptor (beta chain) sequence with its context. Its antigen specificity is not known. Base-call qualities are not available, and no considerably larger clone is one nucleotide away. The V and J ends are trimmed by 6 bases and 2 bases, leaving 4 bases between them. From its cysteine to its phenylalanine, the CDR3 spans 11 amino acids. The retained sequence is limited to the CDR3, 33 bases, with the frame set at the first base. Reading the germline V gene (reference sequence) gives CDR1 LNHDA and CDR2 SQIVND. The CDR3 regions of human TCRbeta chains were analyzed by immunosequencing. For the original study's pipeline: Repertoire TCRs were checked for matches against a reference library of SARS-CoV-2-specific TCRs that had been generated using the MIRA antigen-specificity platform. Breadth meant the fraction of unique TCRs that were SARS-CoV-2-associated, whereas depth meant the fraction of total T cells that were SARS-CoV-2-associated. Each spike-specific TCR was assigned to its reactive spike region and to a CD4 or CD8 class using the MIRA data. Log10-transformed breadth and depth values were compared by one-way ANOVA with Sidak's multiple comparisons tests. Here the immuneACCESS table is served through TCRdb, limited to in-frame sequences with V and J called. Missing clones are a known gap in these copies; in checked studies unresolved V genes cover under half, and the rest lacks a known reason. V, J and clone size derive from that table, while D and trimming were established from the DNA sequence. The sample has about 110,000 clones on record, roughly nine tenths of them singletons. Around 7.5% of the sample rests with the top ten.

According to the study, the label for this sample's time point signals: baseline before first vaccination. Vaccinee samples were obtained from the UK trials COV001 and COV002, which included a single-blind randomized controlled phase 2/3 trial of AZD1222 (ChAdOx1 nCoV-19) in healthy adults. Trial participant PBMC samples were collected at day 0 and day 28 after the second dose for TCRbeta chain sequencing. The sample originates from a study of T cell responses to AZD1222 COVID-19 vaccine (dated by TCRdb to the early 2020s). For context, the study as a whole: AZD1222 recipients whose second dose came at about 4 weeks and those whose second dose came at about 12 weeks were combined into one group, since spike-specific TCR depth and breadth did not differ between the two schedules. Trial participants were enrolled by age into subgroups of 18-55, 56-69 and 70-plus years, and around 140, 26 and 57 TCR-sequenced participants, respectively, were included in these subgroups. TCR sequencing covered some 250 trial participants: 207 given two doses of AZD1222 and about 26 given two doses of MenACWY control vaccine. The study at large found these results: The 56-69-year group was small, and its depth increase did not reach significance, likely because of low power. Reportedly, almost half of the unique spike-specific TCRs recognized epitopes lying outside the regions that are mutated in the B.1.351 and B.1.1.7 variants. No day 14 peak-response samples were available, so repertoires were characterized only after the peak T cell response. Conclusions about previously exposed vaccinees were limited because only a handful of AZD1222 recipients were SARS-CoV-2 seropositive at baseline. Participants were mostly white British, with more females than males. The authors suggested clonal diversity may have been underestimated. CD4 TCRs associated with the vaccine covered the entire spike protein, and the dominant responses were in regions 160-218 and 743-854. Spike-specific TCR breadth and depth rose significantly after two AZD1222 doses compared with day 0 and with MenACWY recipients.

The clonotype originates from an adult in good health. In this chain, TRBV19 is recombined with TRBJ1-1; the D gene cannot be resolved reliably. The specimen was peripheral blood, collected on day 0 of AZD1222 vaccination. The DNA sequence is TGTGCCAGTAGGACTAACACTGAAGCTTTCTTT. The encoded protein is CASRTNTEAFF.